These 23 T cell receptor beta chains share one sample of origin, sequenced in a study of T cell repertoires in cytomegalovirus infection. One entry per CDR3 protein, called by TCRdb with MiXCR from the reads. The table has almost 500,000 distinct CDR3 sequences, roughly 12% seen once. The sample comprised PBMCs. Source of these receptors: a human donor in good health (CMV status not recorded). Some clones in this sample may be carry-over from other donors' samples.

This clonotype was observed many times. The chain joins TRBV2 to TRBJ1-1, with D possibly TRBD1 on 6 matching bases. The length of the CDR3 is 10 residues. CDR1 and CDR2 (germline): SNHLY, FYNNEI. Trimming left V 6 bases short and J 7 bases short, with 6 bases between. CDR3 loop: CASRDSEAFF. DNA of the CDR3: TGTGCCAGCAGGGACAGTGAAGCTTTCTTT.

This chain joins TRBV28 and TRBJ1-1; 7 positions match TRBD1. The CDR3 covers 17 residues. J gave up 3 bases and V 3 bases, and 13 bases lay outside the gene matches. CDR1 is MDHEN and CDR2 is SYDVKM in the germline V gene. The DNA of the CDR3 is TGTGCCAGCAGTTTCCCTTTGACAGGGAGTGGAGACACTGAAGCTTTCTTT. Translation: CASSFPLTGSGDTEAFF. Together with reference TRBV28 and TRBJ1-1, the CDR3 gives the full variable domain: DVKVTQSSRYLVKRTGEKVFLECVQDMDHENMFWYRQDPGLGLRLIYFSYDVKMKEKGDIPEGYSVSREKKERFSLILESASTNQTSMYLCASSFPLTGSGDTEAFFGQGTRLTVV.

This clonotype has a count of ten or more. The chain's CDR3 is CASSIEGSRPHEQYF. For the CDR3, the DNA is TGTGCCAGTAGTATAGAGGGGAGTCGTCCTCACGAGCAGTACTTC. The chain is built from TRBV19 and TRBJ2-7, with D perhaps TRBD2 (5 bases). Germline-derived CDR1 and CDR2 are LNHDA and SQIVND (reference sequence). V was clipped by 0 bases and J by 5 bases, with 14 bases between them. The CDR3 length is 15 residues. Drawing the rest from reference TRBV19 and TRBJ2-7, the complete variable domain is DGGITQSPKYLFRKEGQNVTLSCEQNLNHDAMYWYRQDPGQGLRLIYYSQIVNDFQKGDIAEGYSVSREKKESFPLTVTSAQKNPTAFYLCASSIEGSRPHEQYFGPGTRLTVT.

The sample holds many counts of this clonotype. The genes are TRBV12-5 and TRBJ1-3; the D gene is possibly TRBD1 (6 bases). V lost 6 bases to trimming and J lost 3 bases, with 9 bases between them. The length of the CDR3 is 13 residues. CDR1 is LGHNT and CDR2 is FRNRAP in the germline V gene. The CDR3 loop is CASGSGVGNTIYF. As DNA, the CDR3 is TGTGCTAGTGGATCAGGGGTTGGAAACACCATATATTTT.

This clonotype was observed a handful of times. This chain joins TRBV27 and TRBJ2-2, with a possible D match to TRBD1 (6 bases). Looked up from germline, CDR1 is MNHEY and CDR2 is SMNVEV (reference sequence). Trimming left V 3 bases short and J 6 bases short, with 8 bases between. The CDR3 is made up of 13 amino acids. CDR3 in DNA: TGTGCCAGCAGTTTCAACAGGGCCGGGGAGCTGTTTTTT. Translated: CASSFNRAGELFF.

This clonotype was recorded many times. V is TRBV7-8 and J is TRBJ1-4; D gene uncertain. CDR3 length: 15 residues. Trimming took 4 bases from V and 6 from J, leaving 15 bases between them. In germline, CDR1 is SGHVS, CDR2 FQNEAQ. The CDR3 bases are TGTGCCAGCAGCTCCGGACGCTCGAGCTATGAAAAACTGTTTTTT. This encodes CASSSGRSSYEKLFF. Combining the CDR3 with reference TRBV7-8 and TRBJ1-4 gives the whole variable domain GAGVSQSPRYKVAKRGQDVALRCDPISGHVSLFWYQQALGQGPEFLTYFQNEAQLDKSGLPSDRFFAERPEGSVSTLKIQRTQQEDSAVYLCASSSGRSSYEKLFFGSGTQLSVL.

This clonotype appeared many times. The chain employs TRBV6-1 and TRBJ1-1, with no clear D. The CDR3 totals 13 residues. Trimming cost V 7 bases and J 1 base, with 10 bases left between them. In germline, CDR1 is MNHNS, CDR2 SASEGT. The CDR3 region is CASNSVGNTEAFF. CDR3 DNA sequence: TGTGCCAGCAATTCCGTCGGGAACACTGAAGCTTTCTTT.

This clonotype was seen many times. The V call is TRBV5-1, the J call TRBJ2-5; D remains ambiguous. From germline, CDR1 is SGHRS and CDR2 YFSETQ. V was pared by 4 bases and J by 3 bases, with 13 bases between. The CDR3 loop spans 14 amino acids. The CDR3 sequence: CASSVVVGKETQYF. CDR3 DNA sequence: TGCGCCAGCAGCGTTGTAGTAGGAAAAGAGACCCAGTACTTC.

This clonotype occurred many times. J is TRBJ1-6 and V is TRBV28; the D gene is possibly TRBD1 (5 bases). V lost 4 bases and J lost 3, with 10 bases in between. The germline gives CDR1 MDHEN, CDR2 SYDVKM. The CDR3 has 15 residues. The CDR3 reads CASSSGTYYNSPLHF. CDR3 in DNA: TGTGCCAGCAGTTCCGGGACGTACTATAATTCACCCCTCCACTTT.

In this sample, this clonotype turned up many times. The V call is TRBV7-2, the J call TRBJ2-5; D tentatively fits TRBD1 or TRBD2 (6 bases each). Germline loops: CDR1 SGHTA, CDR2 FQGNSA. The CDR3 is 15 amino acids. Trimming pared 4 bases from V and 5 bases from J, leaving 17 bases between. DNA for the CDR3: TGTGCCAGCAGCTCCGCGAGGGGGGCAGGGGAGACCCAGTACTTC. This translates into CASSSARGAGETQYF.

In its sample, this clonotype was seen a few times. CDR3: CAWRRLVQETQYF. The CDR3 bases are TGTGCCTGGAGGCGTCTAGTTCAAGAGACCCAGTACTTC. J is TRBJ2-5 and V is TRBV30, with no clear D. Germline V gene lookup returns CDR1 GTSNPN and CDR2 SVGIG (reference sequence). The CDR3 sequence is 13 residues long. Trimming left V 3 bases short and J 2 bases short, with 10 bases between.

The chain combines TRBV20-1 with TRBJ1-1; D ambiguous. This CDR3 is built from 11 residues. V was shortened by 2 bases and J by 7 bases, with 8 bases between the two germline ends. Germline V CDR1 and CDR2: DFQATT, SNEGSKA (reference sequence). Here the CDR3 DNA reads TGCAGTGCTAGATCCCCGTTTGAAGCTTTCTTT. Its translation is CSARSPFEAFF.

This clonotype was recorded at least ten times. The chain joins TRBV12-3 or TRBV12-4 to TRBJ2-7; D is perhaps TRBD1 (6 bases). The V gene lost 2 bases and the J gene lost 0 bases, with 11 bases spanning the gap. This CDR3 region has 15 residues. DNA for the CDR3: TGTGCCAGCAGTTTATCCCAGGACAGCTCCTACGAGCAGTACTTC. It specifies CASSLSQDSSYEQYF.

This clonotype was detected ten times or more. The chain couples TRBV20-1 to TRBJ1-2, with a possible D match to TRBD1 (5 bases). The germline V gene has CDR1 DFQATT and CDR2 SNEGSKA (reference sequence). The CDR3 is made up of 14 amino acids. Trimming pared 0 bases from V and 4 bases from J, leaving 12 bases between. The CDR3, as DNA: TGCAGTGCTAGAGATTTCGGGGGGTTCTATGGCTACACCTTC. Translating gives CSARDFGGFYGYTF.

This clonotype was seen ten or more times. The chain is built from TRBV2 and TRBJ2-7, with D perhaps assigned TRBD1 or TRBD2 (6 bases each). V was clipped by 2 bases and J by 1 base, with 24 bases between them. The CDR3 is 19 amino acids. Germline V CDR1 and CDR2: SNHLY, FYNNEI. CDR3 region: CASSERRGGTGVGSYEQYF. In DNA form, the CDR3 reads TGTGCCAGCAGTGAAAGGAGAGGGGGGACGGGAGTGGGGTCCTACGAGCAGTACTTC.

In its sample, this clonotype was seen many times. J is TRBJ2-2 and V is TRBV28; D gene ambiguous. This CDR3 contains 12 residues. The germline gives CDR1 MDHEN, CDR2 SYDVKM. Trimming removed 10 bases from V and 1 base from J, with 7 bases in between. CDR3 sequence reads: CATRQNTGELFF. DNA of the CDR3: TGTGCCACCCGACAGAACACCGGGGAGCTGTTTTTT. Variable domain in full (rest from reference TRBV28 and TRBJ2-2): DVKVTQSSRYLVKRTGEKVFLECVQDMDHENMFWYRQDPGLGLRLIYFSYDVKMKEKGDIPEGYSVSREKKERFSLILESASTNQTSMYLCATRQNTGELFFGEGSRLTVL.

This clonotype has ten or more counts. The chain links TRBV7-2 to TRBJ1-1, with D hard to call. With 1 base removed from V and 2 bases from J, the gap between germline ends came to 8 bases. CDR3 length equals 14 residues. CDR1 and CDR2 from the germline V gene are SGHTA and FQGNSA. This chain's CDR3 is CASSLDPANTEAFF. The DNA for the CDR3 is TGTGCCAGCAGCTTAGACCCAGCTAACACTGAAGCTTTCTTT. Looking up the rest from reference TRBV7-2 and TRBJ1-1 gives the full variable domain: GAGVSQSPSNKVTEKGKDVELRCDPISGHTALYWYRQSLGQGLEFLIYFQGNSAPDKSGLPSDRFSAERTGGSVSTLTIQRTQQEDSAVYLCASSLDPANTEAFFGQGTRLTVV.

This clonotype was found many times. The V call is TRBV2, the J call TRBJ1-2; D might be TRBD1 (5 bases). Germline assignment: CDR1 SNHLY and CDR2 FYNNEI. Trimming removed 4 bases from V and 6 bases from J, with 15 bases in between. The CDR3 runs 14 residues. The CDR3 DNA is TGTGCCAGCAGTGGTCCGACAGAGGAAGATGGCTACACCTTC. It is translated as CASSGPTEEDGYTF.

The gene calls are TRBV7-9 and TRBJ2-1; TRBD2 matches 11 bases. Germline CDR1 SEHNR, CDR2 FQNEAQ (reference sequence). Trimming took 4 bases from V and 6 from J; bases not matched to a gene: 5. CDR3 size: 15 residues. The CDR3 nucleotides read TGTGCCAGCAGCTCCACGGGACTAGCGGCCAATGAGCAGTTCTTC. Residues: CASSSTGLAANEQFF.

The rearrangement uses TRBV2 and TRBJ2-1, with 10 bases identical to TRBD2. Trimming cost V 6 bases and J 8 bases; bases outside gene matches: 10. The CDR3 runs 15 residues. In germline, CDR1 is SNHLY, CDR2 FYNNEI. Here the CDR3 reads CASSGLSGGVDEQFF. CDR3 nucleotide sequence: TGTGCCAGCAGCGGGCTCAGCGGGGGGGTCGATGAGCAGTTCTTC.

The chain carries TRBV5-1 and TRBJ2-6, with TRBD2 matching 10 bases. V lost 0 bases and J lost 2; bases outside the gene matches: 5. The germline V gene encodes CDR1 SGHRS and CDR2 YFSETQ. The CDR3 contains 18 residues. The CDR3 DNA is TGCGCCAGCAGCTTGGTACCTAGCGGGAGTCCTGGGGCCAACGTCCTGACTTTC. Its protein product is CASSLVPSGSPGANVLTF.

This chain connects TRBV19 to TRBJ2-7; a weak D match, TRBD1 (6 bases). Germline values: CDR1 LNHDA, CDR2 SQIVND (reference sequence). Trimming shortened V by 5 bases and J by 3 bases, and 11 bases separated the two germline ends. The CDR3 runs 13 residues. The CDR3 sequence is CASSAQGFYEQYF. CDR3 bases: TGTGCCAGTAGTGCACAGGGATTCTACGAGCAGTACTTC.

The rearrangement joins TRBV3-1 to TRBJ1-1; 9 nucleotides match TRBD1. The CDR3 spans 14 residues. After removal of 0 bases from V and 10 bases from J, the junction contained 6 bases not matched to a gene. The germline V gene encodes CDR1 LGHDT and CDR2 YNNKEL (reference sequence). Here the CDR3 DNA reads TGTGCCAGCAGCCAAGAAGGGACAGGGTTGAGAGCTTTCTTT. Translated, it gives CASSQEGTGLRAFF.